Sequencing of this T cell receptor (beta chain) was carried out in a study of response to subunit inactivated influenza vaccine. Study conclusions and caveats: Each seasonal flu vaccination may recruit only limited new T cells, authors suggested.

Using its own MiXCR run on the RT-PCR reads, TCRdb lists one record per CDR3 protein. The table has about 180,000 distinct CDR3 sequences, roughly 10% seen once. To note about this clonotype: Its target is unknown.

The V end lost 6 bases, the J end lost 5 bases, and 6 bases lay between the germline ends. The CDR3 spans 10 residues. The V gene's germline CDR1 is DFQATT and CDR2 SNEGSKA (reference sequence). The chain recombines TRBV20-1 with TRBJ2-3; D is ambiguous. The sequencing used CD8+ T cells sorted from PBMCs, collected roughly 24 months after vaccination. This receptor was obtained from a man aged 50 to 69 who received an inactivated influenza vaccine. DNA for the CDR3: TGCAGTGCAGCGAGAGATACGCAGTATTTT. It is translated as CSAARDTQYF.